This T cell receptor (beta chain) was sequenced in a study of regulatory T cells in long-lasting Graves disease. Study findings and constraints: There were preferences for TRBV28, TRBJ1-2 and TRBJ2-5 in persistent disease. Newly diagnosed patients had higher TCR diversity than persistent Graves' patients did. Those with persistent disease had in common more public clonotypes (fewer than 3,000) than new patients (around 910).

A remark on this clonotype: Its antigen is undetermined.

Time point indicated: persistent/refractory GD, antithyroid drugs over 5 years with positive TRAb. Scientists built the TCR library using RNA that was extracted from PBMCs. Diagnosing Graves' disease relied on the American Thyroid Association guidelines. From germline, CDR1 is MGHRA and CDR2 YSYEKL. The V end lost 1 base, the J end lost 0 bases, and 13 bases lay between the germline ends. The CDR3 extends over 17 amino acids. Arm-PCR of CDR3 regions and iRepertoire HTBI primers were used to build TCR beta libraries. TCRdb re-called the multiplex PCR reads with MiXCR, one entry per CDR3 protein. This table holds about 340,000 distinct CDR3 sequences, about 20% found once.

This receptor was obtained from a female donor with Graves disease. The chain joins TRBV4-1 to TRBJ1-3; D not certain. This specimen consisted of peripheral blood mononuclear cells (PBMCs), obtained when the disease was refractory, from a patient treated with antithyroid drugs. CDR3 loop: CASSQVYGAASGNTIYF. In DNA, the CDR3 is TGCGCCAGCAGCCAAGTCTACGGCGCAGCCTCTGGAAACACCATATATTTT.